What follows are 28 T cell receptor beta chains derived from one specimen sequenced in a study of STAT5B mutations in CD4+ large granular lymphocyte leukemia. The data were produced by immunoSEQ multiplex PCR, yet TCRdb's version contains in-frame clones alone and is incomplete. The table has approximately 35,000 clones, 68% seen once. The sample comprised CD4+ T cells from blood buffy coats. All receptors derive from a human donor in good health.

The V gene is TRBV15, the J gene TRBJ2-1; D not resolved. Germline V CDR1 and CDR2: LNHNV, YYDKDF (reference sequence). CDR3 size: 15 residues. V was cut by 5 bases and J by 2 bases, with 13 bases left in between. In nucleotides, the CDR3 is TGTGCCACCAGCTTCGGTGACCCAGCCTACAATGAGCAGTTCTTC. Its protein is CATSFGDPAYNEQFF.

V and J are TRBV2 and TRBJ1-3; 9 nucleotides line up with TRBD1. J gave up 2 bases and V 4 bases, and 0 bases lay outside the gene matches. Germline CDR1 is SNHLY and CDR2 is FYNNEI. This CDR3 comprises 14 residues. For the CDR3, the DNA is TGTGCCAGCAGTGGACAGGGGGCTGGAAACACCATATATTTT. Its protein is CASSGQGAGNTIYF.

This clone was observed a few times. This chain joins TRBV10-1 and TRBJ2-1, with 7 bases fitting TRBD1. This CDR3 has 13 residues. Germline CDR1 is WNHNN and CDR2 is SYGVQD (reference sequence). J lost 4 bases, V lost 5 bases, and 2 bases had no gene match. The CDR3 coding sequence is TGCGCCAGCAGTAAGGGACAGTACAATGAGCAGTTCTTC. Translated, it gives CASSKGQYNEQFF.

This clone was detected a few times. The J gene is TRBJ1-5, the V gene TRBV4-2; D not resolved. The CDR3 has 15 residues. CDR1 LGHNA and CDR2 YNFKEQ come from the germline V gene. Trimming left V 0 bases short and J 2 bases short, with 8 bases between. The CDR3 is CASSQDSQGNQPQHF. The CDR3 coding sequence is TGTGCCAGCAGCCAAGATAGCCAGGGCAATCAGCCCCAGCATTTT.

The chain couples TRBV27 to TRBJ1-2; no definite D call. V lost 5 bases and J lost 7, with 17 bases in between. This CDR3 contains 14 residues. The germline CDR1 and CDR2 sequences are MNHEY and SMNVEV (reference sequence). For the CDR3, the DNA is TGTGCCAGCAGTCCGGACGTACGTTTAGGTGGCTACACCTTC. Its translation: CASSPDVRLGGYTF.

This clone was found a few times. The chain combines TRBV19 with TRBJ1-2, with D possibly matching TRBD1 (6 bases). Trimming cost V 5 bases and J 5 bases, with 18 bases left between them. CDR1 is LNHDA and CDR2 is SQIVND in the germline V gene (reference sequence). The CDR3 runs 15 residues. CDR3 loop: CASSSHRELGYGYTF. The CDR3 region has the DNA TGTGCCAGTAGTTCCCACAGGGAACTGGGGTATGGCTACACCTTC.

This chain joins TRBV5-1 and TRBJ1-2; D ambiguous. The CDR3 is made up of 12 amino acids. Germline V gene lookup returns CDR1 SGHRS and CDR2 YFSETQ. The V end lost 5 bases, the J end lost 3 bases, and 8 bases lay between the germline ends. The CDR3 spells CASSYRDYGYTF. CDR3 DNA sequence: TGCGCCAGCAGTTACAGAGACTATGGCTACACCTTC.

The CDR3 here is CASRETASTDTQYF. The CDR3 bases are TGCGCCAGCAGGGAAACAGCTAGCACAGATACGCAGTATTTT. This rearrangement joins TRBV5-1 to TRBJ2-3; D call uncertain. V was pared by 5 bases and J by 0 bases, with 10 bases between. The CDR3 length is 14 residues. The V gene's germline CDR1 is SGHRS and CDR2 YFSETQ.

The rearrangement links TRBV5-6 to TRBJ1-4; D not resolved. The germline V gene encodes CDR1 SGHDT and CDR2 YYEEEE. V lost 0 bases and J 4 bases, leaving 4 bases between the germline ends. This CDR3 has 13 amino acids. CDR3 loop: CASSLVSNEKLFF. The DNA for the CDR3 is TGTGCCAGCAGCTTGGTTAGTAATGAAAAACTGTTTTTT.

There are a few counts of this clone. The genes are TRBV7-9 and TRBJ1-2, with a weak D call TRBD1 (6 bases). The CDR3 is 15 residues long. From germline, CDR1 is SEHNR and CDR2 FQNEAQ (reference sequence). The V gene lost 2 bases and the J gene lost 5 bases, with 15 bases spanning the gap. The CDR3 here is CASSLIGLGGYGYTF. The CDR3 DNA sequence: TGTGCCAGCAGCTTAATCGGACTAGGGGGATATGGCTACACCTTC.

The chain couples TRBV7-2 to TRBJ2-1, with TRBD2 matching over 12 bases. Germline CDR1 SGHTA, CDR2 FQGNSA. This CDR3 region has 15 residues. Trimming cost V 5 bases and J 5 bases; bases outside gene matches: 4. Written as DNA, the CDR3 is TGTGCCAGCAGCCAACTAGCGGGGGGCCACAATGAGCAGTTCTTC. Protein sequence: CASSQLAGGHNEQFF.

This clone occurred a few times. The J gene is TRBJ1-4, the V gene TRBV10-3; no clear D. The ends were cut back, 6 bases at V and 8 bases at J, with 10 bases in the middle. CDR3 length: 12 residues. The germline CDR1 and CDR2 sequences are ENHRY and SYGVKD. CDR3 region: CAIRDPLEKLFF. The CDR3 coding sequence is TGTGCCATCAGGGACCCCTTAGAAAAACTGTTTTTT.

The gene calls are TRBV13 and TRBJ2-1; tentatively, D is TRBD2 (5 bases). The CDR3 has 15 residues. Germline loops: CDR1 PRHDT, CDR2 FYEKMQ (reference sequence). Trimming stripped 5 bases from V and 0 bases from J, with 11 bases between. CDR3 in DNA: TGTGCCAGCAGCCCCCCGGGAAACTCCTACAATGAGCAGTTCTTC. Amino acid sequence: CASSPPGNSYNEQFF.

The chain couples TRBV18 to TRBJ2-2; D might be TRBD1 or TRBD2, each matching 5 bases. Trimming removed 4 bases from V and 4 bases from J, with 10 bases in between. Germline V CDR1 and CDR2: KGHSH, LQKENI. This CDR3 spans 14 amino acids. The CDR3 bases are TGTGCCAGCTCACTCCCAGGGACCACCGGGGAGCTGTTTTTT. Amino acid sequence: CASSLPGTTGELFF.

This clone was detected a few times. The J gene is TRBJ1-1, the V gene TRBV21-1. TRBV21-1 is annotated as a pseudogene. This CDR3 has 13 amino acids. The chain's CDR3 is CASTSGEGSEAFF. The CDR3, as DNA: TGTGCCAGCACCTCAGGAGAGGGCTCTGAAGCTTTCTTT.

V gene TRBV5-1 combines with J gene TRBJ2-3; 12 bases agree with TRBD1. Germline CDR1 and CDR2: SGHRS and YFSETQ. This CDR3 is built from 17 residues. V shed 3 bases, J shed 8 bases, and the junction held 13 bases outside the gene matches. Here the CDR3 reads CASSSEGGQGARGTQYF. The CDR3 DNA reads TGCGCCAGCAGCTCGGAGGGGGGACAGGGGGCGAGGGGTACGCAGTATTTT.

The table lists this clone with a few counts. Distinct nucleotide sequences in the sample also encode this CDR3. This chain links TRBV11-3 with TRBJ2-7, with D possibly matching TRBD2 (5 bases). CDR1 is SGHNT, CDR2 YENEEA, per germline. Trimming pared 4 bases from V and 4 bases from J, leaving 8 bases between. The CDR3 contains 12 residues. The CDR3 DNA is TGTGCCAGCAGCTCCGGAGGTTACGAGCAGTACTTC. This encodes CASSSGGYEQYF.

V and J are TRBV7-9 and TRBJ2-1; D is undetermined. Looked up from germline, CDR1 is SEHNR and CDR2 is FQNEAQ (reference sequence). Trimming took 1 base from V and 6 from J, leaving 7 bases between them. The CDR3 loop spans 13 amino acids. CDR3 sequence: CASSLVGGNEQFF. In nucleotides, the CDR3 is TGTGCCAGCAGCTTAGTGGGTGGCAATGAGCAGTTCTTC.

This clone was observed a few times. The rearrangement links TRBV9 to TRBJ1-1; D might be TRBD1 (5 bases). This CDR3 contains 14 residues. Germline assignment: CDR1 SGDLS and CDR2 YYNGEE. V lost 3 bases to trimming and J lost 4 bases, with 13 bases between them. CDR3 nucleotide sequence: TGTGCCAGCAGCGAGGGCCAGGGAGGCACTGAAGCTTTCTTT. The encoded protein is CASSEGQGGTEAFF.

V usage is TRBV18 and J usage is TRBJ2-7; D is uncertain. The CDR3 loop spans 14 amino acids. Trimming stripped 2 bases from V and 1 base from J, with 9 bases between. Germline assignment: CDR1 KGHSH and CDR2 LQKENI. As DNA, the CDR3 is TGTGCCAGCTCACCAGTTAGGCAGTCCTACGAGCAGTACTTC. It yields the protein CASSPVRQSYEQYF.

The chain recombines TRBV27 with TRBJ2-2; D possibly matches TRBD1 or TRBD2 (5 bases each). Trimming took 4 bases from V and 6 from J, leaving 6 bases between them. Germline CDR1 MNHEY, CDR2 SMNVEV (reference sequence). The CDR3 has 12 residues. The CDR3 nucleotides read TGTGCCAGCAGTTGGGGGTCCGGGGAGCTGTTTTTT. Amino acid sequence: CASSWGSGELFF.

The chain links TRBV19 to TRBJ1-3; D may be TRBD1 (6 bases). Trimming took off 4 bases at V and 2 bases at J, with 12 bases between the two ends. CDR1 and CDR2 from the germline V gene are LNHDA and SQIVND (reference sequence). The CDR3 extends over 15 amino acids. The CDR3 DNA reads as TGTGCCAGTAGTACCCGAGACAGGACTGGAAACACCATATATTTT. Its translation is CASSTRDRTGNTIYF.

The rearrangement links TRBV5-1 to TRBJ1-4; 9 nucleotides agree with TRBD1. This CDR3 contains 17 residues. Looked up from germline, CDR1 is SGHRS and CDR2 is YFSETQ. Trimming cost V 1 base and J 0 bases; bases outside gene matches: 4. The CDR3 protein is CASSLRQGDSTNEKLFF. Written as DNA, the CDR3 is TGCGCCAGCAGCTTGAGACAGGGGGACTCAACTAATGAAAAACTGTTTTTT.

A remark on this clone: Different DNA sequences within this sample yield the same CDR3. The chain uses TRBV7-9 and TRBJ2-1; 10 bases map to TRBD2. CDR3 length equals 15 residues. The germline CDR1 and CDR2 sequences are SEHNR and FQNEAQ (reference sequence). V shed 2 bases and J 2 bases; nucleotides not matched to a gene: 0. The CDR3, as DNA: TGTGCCAGCAGCTTAAGCGGGGGGGCCTACAATGAGCAGTTCTTC. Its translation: CASSLSGGAYNEQFF.

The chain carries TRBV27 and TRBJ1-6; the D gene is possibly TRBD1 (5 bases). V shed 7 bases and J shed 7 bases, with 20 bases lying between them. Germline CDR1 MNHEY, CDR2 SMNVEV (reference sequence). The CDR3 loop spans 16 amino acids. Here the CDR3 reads CASTPTSGAGNSPLHF. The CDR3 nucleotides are TGTGCCAGCACCCCGACTTCCGGGGCAGGGAATTCACCCCTCCACTTT.

CDR3 region: CASSSRTQIQETQYF. CDR3 coding DNA: TGTGCCAGCAGCTCAAGAACACAAATACAAGAGACCCAGTACTTC. The chain employs TRBV5-4 and TRBJ2-5; D gene unclear. V was trimmed by 3 bases and J by 2 bases, leaving 14 bases between them. Looked up from germline, CDR1 is SGHNT and CDR2 is YYREEE (reference sequence). The CDR3 is 15 amino acids.

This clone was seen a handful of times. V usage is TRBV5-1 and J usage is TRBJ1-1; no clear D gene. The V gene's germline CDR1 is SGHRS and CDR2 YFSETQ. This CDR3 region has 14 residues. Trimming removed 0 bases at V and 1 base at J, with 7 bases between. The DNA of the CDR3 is TGCGCCAGCAGCTTGGCCGAGGGGAACACTGAAGCTTTCTTT. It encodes CASSLAEGNTEAFF. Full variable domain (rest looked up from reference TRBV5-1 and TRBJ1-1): KAGVTQTPRYLIKTRGQQVTLSCSPISGHRSVSWYQQTPGQGLQFLFEYFSETQRNKGNFPGRFSGRQFSNSRSEMNVSTLELGDSALYLCASSLAEGNTEAFFGQGTRLTVV.

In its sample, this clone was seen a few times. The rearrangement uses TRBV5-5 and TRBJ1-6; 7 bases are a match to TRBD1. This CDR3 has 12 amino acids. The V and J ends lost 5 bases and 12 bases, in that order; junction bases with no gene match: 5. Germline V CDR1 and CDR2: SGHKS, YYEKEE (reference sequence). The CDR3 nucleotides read TGTGCCAGCAGTTCCACAGGGGAACCCCTCCACTTT. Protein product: CASSSTGEPLHF. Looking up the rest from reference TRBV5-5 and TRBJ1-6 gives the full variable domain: DAGVTQSPTHLIKTRGQQVTLRCSPISGHKSVSWYQQVLGQGPQFIFQYYEKEERGRGNFPDRFSARQFPNYSSELNVNALLLGDSALYLCASSSTGEPLHFGNGTRLTVT.